The 9 T cell receptor beta chains in this list originate from one sample, sequenced in a study of T cell responses to AZD1222 COVID-19 vaccine. Sequenced by immunoSEQ multiplex PCR; TCRdb stores in-frame clones only, minus some. The sample shows some 96,000 clones, roughly 84% of them seen only once. The sequencing here drew on peripheral blood, taken 28 days after the second AZD1222 dose. The receptors come from an adult who received the AZD1222 COVID-19 vaccine.

V is TRBV5-8 and J is TRBJ1-1, with D hard to call. V was clipped by 4 bases and J by 6 bases, with 10 bases between them. CDR3 length: 12 amino acids. The germline V gene has CDR1 SGHTS and CDR2 YDEGEE. This chain's CDR3 is CASSRVVAEAFF. CDR3 in DNA: TGTGCCAGCAGCCGGGTCGTGGCTGAAGCTTTCTTT.

This chain links TRBV19 with TRBJ1-5; possibly TRBD1 for D (5 bases). Per germline, CDR1 LNHDA and CDR2 SQIVND (reference sequence). V was pared by 5 bases and J by 6 bases, with 11 bases between. CDR3 length: 13 amino acids. CDR3 region: CASSPQGSQPQHF. The CDR3 coding sequence is TGTGCCAGTAGTCCCCAGGGTTCTCAGCCCCAGCATTTT. The full variable domain, its missing parts supplied by reference TRBV19 and TRBJ1-5, is DGGITQSPKYLFRKEGQNVTLSCEQNLNHDAMYWYRQDPGQGLRLIYYSQIVNDFQKGDIAEGYSVSREKKESFPLTVTSAQKNPTAFYLCASSPQGSQPQHFGDGTRLSIL.

The chain has TRBV7-9 and TRBJ2-7; TRBD1 is a possible D gene (5 bases). Trimming removed 2 bases at V and 7 bases at J, with 9 bases between. The CDR3 covers 12 residues. CDR1 SEHNR and CDR2 FQNEAQ come from the germline V gene (reference sequence). CDR3 sequence reads: CASSLRGREQYF. The DNA of the CDR3 is TGTGCCAGCAGCTTAAGGGGTCGGGAGCAGTACTTC.

In this sample, this clone turned up once. J is TRBJ1-2 and V is TRBV29-1, with a weak D call TRBD1 (5 bases). V was trimmed by 5 bases and J by 7 bases, leaving 14 bases between them. This CDR3 region has 12 residues. CDR1 is SQVTM, CDR2 ANQGSEA, per germline. The CDR3 loop reads CSVSGTVIGYTF. The CDR3 DNA sequence: TGCAGCGTTTCAGGGACGGTGATTGGCTACACCTTC.

This clone has only one observation. This rearrangement joins TRBV3-1 (or the pseudogene TRBV3-2) to TRBJ1-2; D call uncertain. Germline V CDR1 and CDR2: LGHDT, YNNKEL (reference sequence). The CDR3 consists of 16 residues. The V end was cut by 0 bases, the J end by 8 bases, with 19 bases between. The CDR3 region has the DNA TGTGCCAGCAGCCAAGATTCCCTCCAGTGGCGATGCGGCTACACCTTC. Amino acids: CASSQDSLQWRCGYTF.

The chain is built from TRBV5-1 and TRBJ1-3; unclear D gene. This CDR3 has 13 residues. The V and J ends lost 5 bases and 0 bases respectively, with 6 bases between them. CDR1 and CDR2 (germline): SGHRS, YFSETQ. The CDR3 coding sequence is TGCGCCAGCAGTGAGGGCTCTGGAAACACCATATATTTT. Its protein product is CASSEGSGNTIYF. Looking up the rest from reference TRBV5-1 and TRBJ1-3 gives the full variable domain: KAGVTQTPRYLIKTRGQQVTLSCSPISGHRSVSWYQQTPGQGLQFLFEYFSETQRNKGNFPGRFSGRQFSNSRSEMNVSTLELGDSALYLCASSEGSGNTIYFGEGSWLTVV.

V and J are TRBV12-1 and TRBJ1-5; the table gives TRBD1 as D, unverified against the DNA. TRBV12-1 corresponds to a pseudogene. This CDR3 has 17 amino acids. CDR3 loop: CASSQSTGVFSNQPQHF. The CDR3 nucleotides are TGTGCCAGCAGCCAGTCGACAGGGGTCTTTAGCAATCAGCCCCAGCATTTT.

The chain is built from TRBV7-2 and TRBJ2-4, with 8 bases matching TRBD2. Trimming removed 3 bases from V and 10 bases from J; junction bases left unmatched: 5. The germline V gene encodes CDR1 SGHTA and CDR2 FQGNSA. The CDR3 spans 13 residues. The CDR3 protein is CASSFGTRSIQYF. In DNA, the CDR3 is TGTGCCAGCAGCTTTGGGACTAGGTCGATTCAGTACTTC. Full variable domain (missing parts from reference TRBV7-2 and TRBJ2-4): GAGVSQSPSNKVTEKGKDVELRCDPISGHTALYWYRQSLGQGLEFLIYFQGNSAPDKSGLPSDRFSAERTGGSVSTLTIQRTQQEDSAVYLCASSFGTRSIQYFGAGTRLSVL.

This chain connects TRBV5-1 to TRBJ2-3; either TRBD1 or TRBD2 may fit D (6 bases each). Deletions cut 0 bases from V and 0 bases from J, with 14 bases between. CDR3 length: 17 amino acids. CDR1 is SGHRS, CDR2 YFSETQ, per germline. In DNA, the CDR3 is TGCGCCAGCAGCTTGGCCTTGGGGGGCACTAGCACAGATACGCAGTATTTT. Translating it yields CASSLALGGTSTDTQYF.